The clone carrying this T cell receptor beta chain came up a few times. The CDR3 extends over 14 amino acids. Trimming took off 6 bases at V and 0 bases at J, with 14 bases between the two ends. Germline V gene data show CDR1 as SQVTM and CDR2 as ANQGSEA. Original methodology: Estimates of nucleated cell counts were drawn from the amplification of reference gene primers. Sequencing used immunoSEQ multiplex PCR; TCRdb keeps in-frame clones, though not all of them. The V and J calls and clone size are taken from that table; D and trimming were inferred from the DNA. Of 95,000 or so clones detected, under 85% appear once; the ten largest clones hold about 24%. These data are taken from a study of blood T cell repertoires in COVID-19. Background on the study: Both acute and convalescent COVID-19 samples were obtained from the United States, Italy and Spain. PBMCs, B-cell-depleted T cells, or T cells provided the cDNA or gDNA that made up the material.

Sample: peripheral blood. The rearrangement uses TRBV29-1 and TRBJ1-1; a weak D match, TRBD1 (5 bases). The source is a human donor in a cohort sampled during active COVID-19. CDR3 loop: CSVDFRRVNTEAFF. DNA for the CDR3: TGCAGCGTGGATTTTCGCAGGGTGAACACTGAAGCTTTCTTT.